A selection of T cell receptor beta chains follows, all from one sample in a study of T cell repertoires in cytomegalovirus infection. Their recognized antigens are unknown. TCRdb re-called the reads through MiXCR, storing one row per CDR3 protein. The sample yields some 940,000 distinct CDR3 sequences, less than 35% seen once. Sequencing was performed on cultured CD8+ T cells from PBMCs, taken from culture after CMV antigen stimulation. The receptors derive from a human donor in good health (CMV status not recorded). Some clones in this sample may be carry-over from other donors' samples. CDR3s include the opening cysteine and the closing phenylalanine or tryptophan. D genes are given only for firm matches. Clone size is given for some rows only: seen once, a few or many times, or a class if the clone is expanded.

clone_size j_call v_call d_call cdr3_aa cdr3_nt
- TRBJ1-4 TRBV6-6 TRBD1 CASSSTGQGNEKLFF TGTGCCAGCAGTTCAACGGGACAGGGCAATGAAAAACTGTTTTTT
many TRBJ2-3 TRBV7-2 - CASSLGGGKADTQYF TGTGCCAGCAGCTTAGGTGGGGGGAAGGCAGATACGCAGTATTTT
- TRBJ1-2 TRBV9 TRBD1 CASSPRTGRDTF TGTGCCAGCAGCCCCCGGACAGGTCGGGACACCTTC
- TRBJ2-1 TRBV5-1 - CASSPTPAGSYNEQFF TGCGCCAGCAGTCCTACTCCGGCGGGCTCCTACAATGAGCAGTTCTTC
few TRBJ2-1 TRBV18 - CASSTRGEPSYNEQFF TGTGCCAGCTCTACCAGGGGGGAGCCCTCCTACAATGAGCAGTTCTTC
- TRBJ2-7 TRBV27 TRBD1 CASSWEGQGTYEQYF TGTGCCAGCAGCTGGGAGGGACAGGGGACCTACGAGCAGTACTTC
few TRBJ2-1 TRBV13 TRBD2 CASSPGLAGGYEQFF TGTGCCAGCAGCCCCGGACTAGCGGGGGGGTATGAGCAGTTCTTC
- TRBJ2-1 TRBV7-9 - CASTSPGVRENYNEQFF TGTGCCAGCACTTCCCCTGGGGTCAGGGAAAATTACAATGAGCAGTTCTTC
few TRBJ1-2 TRBV4-3 - CASSQDFRDYGYTF TGCGCCAGCAGCCAAGATTTCCGCGACTATGGCTACACCTTC
- TRBJ2-7 TRBV12-3/TRBV12-4 TRBD2 CASSRYSGTYEQYF TGTGCCAGCAGTCGTTATAGCGGGACCTACGAGCAGTACTTC
- TRBJ1-1 TRBV15 - CATSGSLVGTEAFF TGTGCCACCAGCGGCAGTCTAGTGGGTACTGAAGCTTTCTTT
many TRBJ1-4 TRBV4-1 TRBD1 CASSPGQVDNEKLFF TGCGCCAGCAGCCCTGGACAGGTCGATAATGAAAAACTGTTTTTT
few TRBJ1-5 TRBV27 - CASSLSPHQPQHF TGTGCCAGCAGTTTAAGTCCCCATCAGCCCCAGCATTTT
many TRBJ1-2 TRBV7-2 TRBD1 CASSWDRVRDGYTF TGTGCCAGCAGCTGGGACAGGGTCCGGGATGGCTACACCTTC
- TRBJ2-5 TRBV27 - CASSLVGVETQYF TGTGCCAGCAGTTTAGTAGGGGTTGAGACCCAGTACTTC
many TRBJ2-1 TRBV5-1 - CASSLSWTAYNEQFF TGCGCCAGCAGCTTGTCTTGGACAGCATACAATGAGCAGTTCTTC
few TRBJ2-2 TRBV7-9 - CASSSASEDTGELFF TGTGCCAGCAGCTCCGCTAGCGAGGACACCGGGGAGCTGTTTTTT
- TRBJ2-2 TRBV12-3/TRBV12-4 TRBD1 CASTPAGTGLYGNTGELFF TGTGCCAGCACCCCAGCTGGGACAGGGTTATATGGTAACACCGGGGAGCTGTTTTTT
- TRBJ2-1 TRBV6-6 - CASSAHAQIPTGEQFF TGTGCCAGCAGCGCCCACGCCCAGATCCCGACCGGTGAGCAGTTCTTC
- TRBJ1-1 TRBV3-1 - CASSLRLAITEAFF TGTGCCAGCAGCCTCCGGTTGGCAATCACTGAAGCTTTCTTT
few TRBJ2-2 TRBV10-2 - CASSEGGGNTGELFF TGCGCCAGCAGTGAAGGCGGGGGCAACACCGGGGAGCTGTTTTTT
few TRBJ1-5 TRBV27 - CASSPSGDQPQHF TGTGCCAGCAGCCCTAGCGGGGATCAGCCCCAGCATTTT
few TRBJ1-2 TRBV7-9 - CASSGVRGAEGYGYTF TGTGCCAGCAGTGGGGTAAGGGGGGCTGAAGGCTATGGCTACACCTTC
few TRBJ1-5 TRBV12-3/TRBV12-4 - CASSSGANQPQHF TGTGCCAGCAGCTCAGGCGCCAATCAGCCCCAGCATTTT
- TRBJ1-1 TRBV13 - CASSSVDTHEAFF TGTGCCAGCAGCTCTGTAGACACCCACGAAGCTTTCTTT